This TCR beta chain originates from a study of Ad26.COV2.S vaccination and SARS-CoV-2 variants. Regarding treatment: some 19 received Ad26.COV2.S at low or high dose, single or two shots; a few received placebo; per-sample allocation not given. At day 63 after the first vaccine or placebo injection, samples were drawn. V gave up 3 bases and J gave up 7 bases; unmatched junction bases: 11. Per germline, CDR1 LNHNV and CDR2 YYDKDF (reference sequence). The CDR3 has 16 amino acids. Assay used: immunoSEQ multiplex PCR; TCRdb lists only in-frame clones, some missing. The sample lists around 400,000 clones; about 93% were seen once.

This clonotype was obtained from a person between 18 and 60 years old who received the Ad26.COV2.S COVID-19 vaccine or a placebo. The material sequenced was peripheral blood, taken in a trial of Ad26.COV2.S vaccine versus placebo. V usage is TRBV15 and J usage is TRBJ2-1, with 8 nucleotides matching TRBD2. As DNA, the CDR3 is TGTGCCACCAGCAGTCTTAAGCGGGAGATGGGGAATGAGCAGTTCTTC. It specifies CATSSLKREMGNEQFF.